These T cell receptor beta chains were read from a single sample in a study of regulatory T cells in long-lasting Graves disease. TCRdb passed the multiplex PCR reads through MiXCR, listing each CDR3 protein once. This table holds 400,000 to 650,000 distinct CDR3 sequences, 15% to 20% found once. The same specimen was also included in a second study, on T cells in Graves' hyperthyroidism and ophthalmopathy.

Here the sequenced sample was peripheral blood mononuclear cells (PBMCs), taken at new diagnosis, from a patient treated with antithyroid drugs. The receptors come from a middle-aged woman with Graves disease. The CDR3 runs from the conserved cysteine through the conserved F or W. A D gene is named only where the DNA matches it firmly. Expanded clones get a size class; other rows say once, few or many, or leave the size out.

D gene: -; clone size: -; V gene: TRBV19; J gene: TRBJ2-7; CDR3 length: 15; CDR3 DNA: TGTGCCAGTAGTTTCTCCGCGGACGGATCCTACGAGCAGTACTTC; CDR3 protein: CASSFSADGSYEQYF
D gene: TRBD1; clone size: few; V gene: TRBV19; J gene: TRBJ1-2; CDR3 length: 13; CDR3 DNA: TGTGCCAGTAGTTGGGGACAGGGAAGCGGCTACACCTTC; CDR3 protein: CASSWGQGSGYTF
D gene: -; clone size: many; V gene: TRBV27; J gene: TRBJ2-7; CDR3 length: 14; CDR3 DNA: TGTGCCAGCAGACCTCCAGGGGGGCAAAACGAGCAGTACTTC; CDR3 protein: CASRPPGGQNEQYF
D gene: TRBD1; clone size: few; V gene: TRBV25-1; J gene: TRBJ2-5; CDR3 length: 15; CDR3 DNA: TGTGCCAGCAGTGAATTGGGGACAGGGTATGGGACCCAGTACTTC; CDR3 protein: CASSELGTGYGTQYF
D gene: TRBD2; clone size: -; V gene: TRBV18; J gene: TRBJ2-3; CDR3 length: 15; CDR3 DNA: TGTGCCAGCTCATCTAGCGGGGGGAGTGCAGATACGCAGTATTTT; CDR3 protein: CASSSSGGSADTQYF
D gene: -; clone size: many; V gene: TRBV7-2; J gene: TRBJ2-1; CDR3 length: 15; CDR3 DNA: TGTGCCAGCAGCTTACTTACGCCGGGGAGGAATGAGCAGTTCTTC; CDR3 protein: CASSLLTPGRNEQFF
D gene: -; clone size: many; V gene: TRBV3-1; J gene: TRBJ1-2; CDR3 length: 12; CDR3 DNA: TGTGCCAGCAGCCAAGATACCGCTGGCTACACCTTC; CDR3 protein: CASSQDTAGYTF
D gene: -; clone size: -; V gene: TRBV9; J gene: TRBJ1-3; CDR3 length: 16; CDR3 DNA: TGTGCCAGCAGCGTAGAAGACGGCTACTCTGGAAACACCATATATTTT; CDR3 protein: CASSVEDGYSGNTIYF
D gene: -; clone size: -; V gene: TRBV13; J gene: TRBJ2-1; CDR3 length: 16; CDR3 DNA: TGTGCCAGCAGCTCCCGCTCAGGGAGCTCGGTGCATGAGCAGTTCTTC; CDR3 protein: CASSSRSGSSVHEQFF
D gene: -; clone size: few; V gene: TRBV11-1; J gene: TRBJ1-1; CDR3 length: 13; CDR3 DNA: TGTGCCAGCAGCCTGAACGGCGACACTGAAGCTTTCTTT; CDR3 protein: CASSLNGDTEAFF
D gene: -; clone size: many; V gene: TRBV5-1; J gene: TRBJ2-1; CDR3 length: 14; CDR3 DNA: TGCGCCAGCAGCGAGGGACTCCTGAACAATGAGCAGTTCTTC; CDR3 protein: CASSEGLLNNEQFF